This entry lists 28 T cell receptor beta chains sequenced from one sample in a study of PD-1 and CTLA-4 blockade in melanoma. Repertoires were generated with immunoSEQ multiplex PCR, while TCRdb's copy carries only in-frame clones and drops some. The sample comprises 25,000 to 35,000 clones, more than 85% of which are singletons, and approximately 8.6% rests with the top ten. Source: CD8+ T cells from peripheral blood, taken from a patient given anti-PD-1 treatment. These receptors were taken from a human donor with melanoma.

J is TRBJ1-5 and V is TRBV19; 9 nucleotides line up with TRBD1. The CDR3 runs 13 residues. Unmatched junction bases numbered 3, after V lost 4 bases and J lost 8 bases. Germline values: CDR1 LNHDA, CDR2 SQIVND (reference sequence). The CDR3 here is CASSSDRGEPQHF. In DNA form, the CDR3 reads TGTGCCAGTAGTAGCGACAGGGGGGAGCCCCAGCATTTT. The full variable domain, rest sourced from reference TRBV19 and TRBJ1-5, is DGGITQSPKYLFRKEGQNVTLSCEQNLNHDAMYWYRQDPGQGLRLIYYSQIVNDFQKGDIAEGYSVSREKKESFPLTVTSAQKNPTAFYLCASSSDRGEPQHFGDGTRLSIL.

Only one count was recorded for this clone. The chain joins TRBV9 to TRBJ2-7; 14 positions match TRBD2. Germline assignment: CDR1 SGDLS and CDR2 YYNGEE. The V gene end was trimmed by 3 bases and the J gene end by 6 bases; junction bases not matched to a gene: 5. The CDR3 spans 15 residues. The CDR3 protein is CASSEGTSGRSEQYF. CDR3 bases: TGTGCCAGCAGCGAGGGGACTAGCGGGAGAAGCGAGCAGTACTTC. The full variable domain, its missing parts supplied by reference TRBV9 and TRBJ2-7, is DSGVTQTPKHLITATGQRVTLRCSPRSGDLSVYWYQQSLDQGLQFLIQYYNGEERAKGNILERFSAQQFPDLHSELNLSSLELGDSALYFCASSEGTSGRSEQYFGPGTRLTVT.

This chain links TRBV6-5 with TRBJ2-2; tentative D call: TRBD1 (7 bases). CDR1 and CDR2 from the germline V gene are MNHEY and SVGAGI. This CDR3 contains 15 residues. Deletions cut 2 bases from V and 5 bases from J, with 12 bases between. The CDR3 here is CASSYAGQRTGELFF. CDR3 coding DNA: TGTGCCAGCAGTTACGCGGGACAGAGAACCGGGGAGCTGTTTTTT.

The chain couples TRBV28 to TRBJ2-1; perhaps TRBD2 as D (5 bases). The CDR3 spans 15 residues. Germline V CDR1 and CDR2: MDHEN, SYDVKM. Trimming stripped 5 bases from V and 2 bases from J, with 13 bases between. The CDR3 protein is CASSDPGSAYNEQFF. CDR3 nucleotide sequence: TGTGCCAGCAGTGACCCGGGGTCGGCCTACAATGAGCAGTTCTTC.

The chain has TRBV5-1 and TRBJ1-1; D gene unclear. V was pared by 4 bases and J by 1 base, with 8 bases between. Per the germline V gene, CDR1 is SGHRS and CDR2 is YFSETQ. The CDR3 consists of 13 residues. The CDR3 bases are TGCGCCAGCAGCAGACTCTCGAACACTGAAGCTTTCTTT. It translates to CASSRLSNTEAFF.

The chain recombines TRBV28 with TRBJ2-7; D assignment may be TRBD1 or TRBD2 (6 bases each). Germline lookup yields CDR1 MDHEN and CDR2 SYDVKM. The CDR3 spans 15 residues. V shed 8 bases and J shed 5 bases, with 22 bases lying between them. CDR3 sequence reads: CASEQGVGRGNEQYF. CDR3 DNA sequence: TGTGCCAGCGAACAGGGTGTGGGACGCGGGAACGAGCAGTACTTC. The full variable domain, completed using reference TRBV28 and TRBJ2-7, is DVKVTQSSRYLVKRTGEKVFLECVQDMDHENMFWYRQDPGLGLRLIYFSYDVKMKEKGDIPEGYSVSREKKERFSLILESASTNQTSMYLCASEQGVGRGNEQYFGPGTRLTVT.

The chain has TRBV9 and TRBJ2-7; the D gene is possibly TRBD1 (5 bases). The CDR3 extends over 15 amino acids. Per germline, CDR1 SGDLS and CDR2 YYNGEE. The ends were cut back, 0 bases at V and 3 bases at J, with 13 bases in the middle. CDR3 in DNA: TGTGCCAGCAGCGTAGGGGCAGGGATGGTCTACGAGCAGTACTTC. Translating it yields CASSVGAGMVYEQYF.

V is TRBV5-1 and J is TRBJ2-2; possibly TRBD1 for D (8 bases). Trimming cost V 9 bases and J 3 bases, with 15 bases left between them. The CDR3 loop spans 14 amino acids. Germline CDR1 reads SGHRS; CDR2 reads YFSETQ. CDR3 in amino acids: CATGTGGDTGELFF. In DNA form, the CDR3 reads TGCGCCACCGGCACAGGGGGGGACACCGGGGAGCTGTTTTTT.

The chain links TRBV28 to TRBJ1-5; D may be TRBD1 (6 bases). The CDR3 runs to 17 residues. CDR1 is MDHEN, CDR2 SYDVKM, per germline. V dropped 2 bases and J dropped 0 bases, with 14 bases sitting between them. This CDR3 is CASSLTGRGYSNQPQHF. The DNA of the CDR3 is TGTGCCAGCAGTTTAACAGGGAGGGGGTATAGCAATCAGCCCCAGCATTTT.

This chain joins TRBV27 and TRBJ2-1, with 8 nucleotides matching TRBD2. With V trimmed by 5 bases and J by 7 bases, 7 bases remained unmatched. This CDR3 region has 14 residues. Per the germline V gene, CDR1 is MNHEY and CDR2 is SMNVEV (reference sequence). The CDR3 bases are TGTGCCAGCAGTACAGCGGGAGATTGGAATGAGCAGTTCTTC. This encodes CASSTAGDWNEQFF.

J is TRBJ1-1 and V is TRBV2; D ambiguous. V shed 3 bases and J shed 1 base, with 6 bases lying between them. The CDR3 totals 13 residues. Germline CDR1 reads SNHLY; CDR2 reads FYNNEI. Here the CDR3 DNA reads TGTGCCAGCAGTGATACGGGGAACACTGAAGCTTTCTTT. It is translated as CASSDTGNTEAFF.

The chain is built from TRBV7-9 and TRBJ1-6, with TRBD1 as a possible D gene (5 bases). V was clipped by 9 bases and J by 14 bases, with 14 bases between them. The CDR3 has 11 residues. Germline-derived CDR1 and CDR2 are SEHNR and FQNEAQ (reference sequence). The CDR3 sequence is CASSSGATLHF. Written as DNA, the CDR3 is TGTGCCAGTTCCTCTGGGGCGACCCTCCACTTT.

This chain joins TRBV12-2 and TRBJ2-5. TRBV12-2 is a listed pseudogene. The CDR3 has 14 residues. The CDR3 sequence: CASRLGLTQETQYF. CDR3 nucleotide sequence: TGTGCAAGTCGCTTAGGTCTCACCCAAGAGACCCAGTACTTC.

The sample holds one count of this clone. The rearrangement joins TRBV28 to TRBJ2-2; 8 nucleotides align to TRBD1. The germline V gene encodes CDR1 MDHEN and CDR2 SYDVKM. V shed 5 bases, J shed 3 bases, and the junction held 8 bases outside the gene matches. The CDR3 runs 16 residues. The CDR3 reads CASSPQGAVYTGELFF. CDR3 nucleotide sequence: TGTGCCAGCAGTCCTCAGGGGGCTGTGTACACCGGGGAGCTGTTTTTT.

The V gene is TRBV18, the J gene TRBJ1-1, with 9 positions matching TRBD1. Looked up from germline, CDR1 is KGHSH and CDR2 is LQKENI. This CDR3 contains 16 residues. With 3 bases clipped from V and 7 bases from J, the junction kept 12 bases outside the gene matches. CDR3 protein: CASSPRDRAEAGEAFF. CDR3 DNA: TGTGCCAGCTCACCGCGGGACAGGGCCGAGGCGGGTGAAGCTTTCTTT.

The chain combines TRBV2 with TRBJ2-5, with D possibly TRBD1 on 6 matching bases. Trimming stripped 7 bases from V and 5 bases from J, with 11 bases between. This CDR3 is built from 12 residues. CDR1 SNHLY and CDR2 FYNNEI come from the germline V gene. The CDR3 loop is CASNRVEETQYF. For the CDR3, the DNA is TGTGCCAGCAACAGGGTCGAGGAGACCCAGTACTTC.

The CDR3 coding sequence is TGCGCCAGCAGCTTCCCCCGGGAGAAGACCGATGAGCAGTTCTTC. This gives the protein CASSFPREKTDEQFF. The chain joins TRBV5-1 to TRBJ2-1; perhaps TRBD2 as D (6 bases). Trimming took 2 bases from V and 8 from J, leaving 17 bases between them. Germline-derived CDR1 and CDR2 are SGHRS and YFSETQ. This CDR3 comprises 15 residues.

The V call is TRBV3-1 (or the pseudogene TRBV3-2), the J call TRBJ2-5, with 14 bases identical to TRBD2. The V segment lost 3 bases and the J segment 4 bases; nucleotides outside the gene matches: 1. The CDR3 length is 15 residues. The germline gives CDR1 LGHDT, CDR2 YNNKEL (reference sequence). CDR3 nucleotide sequence: TGTGCCAGCAGCCACGGACTAGCGGGGGGAGAGACCCAGTACTTC. This codes for CASSHGLAGGETQYF.

This clone was observed a few times. J is TRBJ1-1 and V is TRBV5-1, with D unclear. From germline, CDR1 is SGHRS and CDR2 YFSETQ. The CDR3 is 12 residues long. V was clipped by 2 bases and J by 7 bases, with 9 bases between them. CDR3 in amino acids: CASSFVGVEAFF. The CDR3 region has the DNA TGCGCCAGCAGCTTTGTTGGGGTTGAAGCTTTCTTT.

In this sample, this clone turned up once. This sequence joins TRBV18 and TRBJ2-2, with 8 bases aligning to TRBD1. J was trimmed by 4 bases and V by 3 bases; bases with no gene match: 7. The CDR3 runs to 16 residues. Per the germline V gene, CDR1 is KGHSH and CDR2 is LQKENI. The CDR3 is CASSPWRTGSTGELFF. For the CDR3, the DNA is TGTGCCAGCTCACCGTGGAGGACAGGGTCCACCGGGGAGCTGTTTTTT. The variable domain in full, with the rest retrieved from reference TRBV18 and TRBJ2-2, is NAGVMQNPRHLVRRRGQEARLRCSPMKGHSHVYWYRQLPEEGLKFMVYLQKENIIDESGMPKERFSAEFPKEGPSILRIQQVVRGDSAAYFCASSPWRTGSTGELFFGEGSRLTVL.

CDR3 sequence (DNA): TGCAGCGTCGCGACAGGGTTGAACACTGAAGCTTTCTTT. It encodes CSVATGLNTEAFF. The rearrangement joins TRBV29-1 to TRBJ1-1; TRBD1 matches at 7 bases. CDR1 and CDR2 (germline): SQVTM, ANQGSEA. This CDR3 has 13 amino acids. J was trimmed by 0 bases and V by 6 bases; bases with no gene match: 4.

This clone was detected once. J is TRBJ2-3 and V is TRBV24-1, with 12 positions matching TRBD1. This CDR3 contains 17 residues. Per the germline V gene, CDR1 is KGHDR and CDR2 is SFDVKD. With 0 bases clipped from V and 6 bases from J, the junction kept 6 bases outside the gene matches. CDR3 protein: CATSDLKGQGASDTQYF. The CDR3 nucleotides are TGTGCCACCAGTGATTTGAAGGGACAGGGGGCATCCGATACGCAGTATTTT.

The CDR3 sequence: CASSTGSNTGELFF. As DNA, the CDR3 is TGTGCCAGCAGCACCGGATCGAACACCGGGGAGCTGTTTTTT. The gene calls are TRBV7-9 and TRBJ2-2; D is unclear. This CDR3 spans 14 amino acids. The V and J ends lost 5 bases and 0 bases respectively, with 7 bases between them. Germline values: CDR1 SEHNR, CDR2 FQNEAQ (reference sequence).

The chain combines TRBV27 with TRBJ1-5; D is unresolved. V lost 6 bases to trimming and J lost 7 bases, with 13 bases between them. CDR3 size: 13 residues. Germline CDR1 is MNHEY and CDR2 is SMNVEV (reference sequence). The CDR3 bases are TGTGCCAGCAGCCCGGACGGAGGACAGCCCCAGCATTTT. Amino acid sequence: CASSPDGGQPQHF.

The rearrangement uses TRBV6-5 and TRBJ1-1, with 7 nucleotides matching TRBD1. The CDR3 has 14 residues. Germline CDR1 MNHEY, CDR2 SVGAGI. V was clipped by 6 bases and J by 3 bases; unmatched bases: 7. This CDR3 is CASRNTGEYTEAFF. Here the CDR3 DNA reads TGTGCCAGCAGAAACACAGGGGAGTACACTGAAGCTTTCTTT.

This clone occurred once. The genes are TRBV27 and TRBJ1-3; D remains ambiguous. Germline V lookup: CDR1 MNHEY, CDR2 SMNVEV (reference sequence). Between the trimmed V and J ends, which lost 5 bases and 0 bases, there was a span of 8 bases. The CDR3 loop spans 14 amino acids. For the CDR3, the DNA is TGTGCCAGCAGTGGGCCGGGCTCTGGAAACACCATATATTTT. Amino acids: CASSGPGSGNTIYF.

This clone was seen just once. The chain combines TRBV30 with TRBJ2-7, with D hard to call. CDR1 GTSNPN and CDR2 SVGIG come from the germline V gene (reference sequence). The CDR3 has 10 residues. The V end was cut by 3 bases, the J end by 7 bases, with 7 bases between. Written as DNA, the CDR3 is TGTGCCTGGAGCGGGCAGGAGCAGTACTTC. It translates to CAWSGQEQYF.

The rearrangement uses TRBV7-9 and TRBJ1-2; TRBD1 aligns across 9 bases. Germline values: CDR1 SEHNR, CDR2 FQNEAQ (reference sequence). V shed 3 bases, J shed 5 bases, and the junction held 7 bases outside the gene matches. This CDR3 has 15 residues. For the CDR3, the DNA is TGTGCCAGCAGCTTGGGACAGGGATGGGTGTATGGCTACACCTTC. Residues: CASSLGQGWVYGYTF.